A selection of T cell receptor beta chains follows, all from one sample in a study of early T cells in non-severe SARS-CoV-2 infection. A single record per CDR3 protein comes from TCRdb applying MiXCR to the 5' RACE reads. The sample contains 65,000 to 75,000 distinct CDR3 sequences, under 14% of which appear only once. The sample was whole blood. All receptors derive from an adult who was a healthcare worker with PCR-confirmed SARS-CoV-2 infection or an uninfected control (not recorded which). CDR3s include the opening cysteine and the closing phenylalanine or tryptophan. Fields, in order: CDR3 protein, CDR3 DNA, D gene, V gene, CDR3 length, clone size, J gene. D genes are given only for firm matches. Only part of the rows carry a size: once, few, many, or a class if the clone is expanded.

CDR3 protein: CASSERQMNTGELFF; CDR3 DNA: TGTGCCAGCAGTGAAAGGCAGATGAACACCGGGGAGCTGTTTTTT; D gene: NA; V gene: TRBV2; CDR3 length: 15; clone size: many; J gene: TRBJ2-2
CDR3 protein: CASSFVAGELFF; CDR3 DNA: TGTGCCAGCAGTTTCGTGGCCGGGGAGCTGTTTTTT; D gene: NA; V gene: TRBV12-3/TRBV12-4; CDR3 length: 12; clone size: few; J gene: TRBJ2-2
CDR3 protein: CASSLRFQADGYTF; CDR3 DNA: TGTGCCAGCAGCTTACGGTTCCAGGCGGATGGCTACACCTTC; D gene: NA; V gene: TRBV7-8; CDR3 length: 14; clone size: many; J gene: TRBJ1-2
CDR3 protein: CASSYEYTGELFF; CDR3 DNA: TGTGCCAGCAGTTACGAGTACACCGGGGAGCTGTTTTTT; D gene: NA; V gene: TRBV6-5; CDR3 length: 13; clone size: NA; J gene: TRBJ2-2
CDR3 protein: CASSLRRTGDSNQPQHF; CDR3 DNA: TGTGCCAGCAGCTTACGGAGGACAGGGGATAGCAATCAGCCCCAGCATTTT; D gene: TRBD1; V gene: TRBV7-4; CDR3 length: 17; clone size: NA; J gene: TRBJ1-5
CDR3 protein: CASSQDLYGRTQYF; CDR3 DNA: TGCGCCAGCAGCCAAGATTTGTACGGGAGGACCCAGTACTTC; D gene: NA; V gene: TRBV4-1; CDR3 length: 14; clone size: few; J gene: TRBJ2-5
CDR3 protein: CSARDSTSGGPSETQYF; CDR3 DNA: TGCAGTGCTAGAGATTCGACTAGCGGGGGGCCCTCCGAGACCCAGTACTTC; D gene: TRBD2; V gene: TRBV20-1; CDR3 length: 17; clone size: NA; J gene: TRBJ2-5
CDR3 protein: CATSDPARGYNEQFF; CDR3 DNA: TGTGCCACCAGTGACCCGGCTAGAGGCTACAATGAGCAGTTCTTC; D gene: NA; V gene: TRBV24-1; CDR3 length: 15; clone size: NA; J gene: TRBJ2-1
CDR3 protein: CASSGGAHNEQFF; CDR3 DNA: TGTGCCAGCAGCGGGGGGGCTCACAATGAGCAGTTCTTC; D gene: TRBD2; V gene: TRBV6-4; CDR3 length: 13; clone size: many; J gene: TRBJ2-1
CDR3 protein: CATTWGGTDTQYF; CDR3 DNA: TGTGCCACTACATGGGGAGGGACAGATACGCAGTATTTT; D gene: TRBD2; V gene: TRBV6-1; CDR3 length: 13; clone size: many; J gene: TRBJ2-3
CDR3 protein: CASTTPQDRGFPEAFF; CDR3 DNA: TGTGCCAGCACCACACCCCAGGACAGGGGATTCCCTGAAGCTTTCTTT; D gene: TRBD1; V gene: TRBV7-9; CDR3 length: 16; clone size: NA; J gene: TRBJ1-1
CDR3 protein: CASSFRLAGYEQFF; CDR3 DNA: TGTGCCAGCAGCTTCCGACTAGCGGGCTATGAGCAGTTCTTC; D gene: TRBD2; V gene: TRBV11-1; CDR3 length: 14; clone size: many; J gene: TRBJ2-1
CDR3 protein: CASSQEGTGSYGYTF; CDR3 DNA: TGCGCCAGCAGCCAAGAGGGGACAGGGTCCTATGGCTACACCTTC; D gene: TRBD1; V gene: TRBV4-1; CDR3 length: 15; clone size: many; J gene: TRBJ1-2
CDR3 protein: CASSSGTNTEAFF; CDR3 DNA: TGTGCCAGCAGCTCGGGCACGAACACTGAAGCTTTCTTT; D gene: NA; V gene: TRBV3-1; CDR3 length: 13; clone size: few; J gene: TRBJ1-1